This paragraph covers one T cell receptor beta chain sequence. CDR3 length equals 14 residues. Looked up from germline, CDR1 is MDHEN and CDR2 is SYDVKM. TCRdb reanalyzed the 5' RACE reads and collapses them to one entry per CDR3 protein, without DNA. The sample holds about 460,000 distinct CDR3 sequences. This specimen comes from a study of T cells expressing NK-cell markers. As for the study in general: It was sorted CD3+CD56+NKG2C+, CD3+CD56+NKG2C- and CD3+CD56-NKG2C+ T cells that supplied the TCR beta repertoires.

The receptor comes from a woman in her 50s in good health. Source material: blood T cells: a sorted CD56 or NKG2C T cell subset, CD4+ or CD8+ T cells, or bulk PBMC T cells (not recorded which). The chain is built from TRBV28 and TRBJ2-2. CDR3 loop: CASSLRRRAGELFF.